This passage covers 26 T cell receptor beta chains from one sample sequenced in a study of shared clonotypes between healthy human individuals. Measured with immunoSEQ multiplex PCR; TCRdb has only the in-frame clones, and not every one. Of 2 million to 2.5 million clones listed, approximately 93% are singletons. Sequencing was done on a sample of naive CD4+ T cells from PBMCs. Subset given: CD45RA+ positively selected. The receptors come from a man between 18 and 35 years old in good health. Some clones in this sample may be carry-over from other donors' samples.

The gene calls are TRBV7-9 and TRBJ2-2; D is unresolved. V dropped 1 base and J dropped 0 bases, with 6 bases sitting between them. The germline V gene has CDR1 SEHNR and CDR2 FQNEAQ (reference sequence). The CDR3 contains 15 residues. The CDR3 sequence: CASSLGGSNTGELFF. CDR3 in DNA: TGTGCCAGCAGCTTAGGGGGATCGAACACCGGGGAGCTGTTTTTT.

The gene calls are TRBV6-6 and TRBJ1-6, with D possibly TRBD1 on 6 matching bases. V lost 5 bases to trimming and J lost 6 bases, with 8 bases between them. The CDR3 consists of 13 residues. CDR1 is MNHNY, CDR2 SVGAGI, per germline (reference sequence). The CDR3 bases are TGTGCCAGCAGTCTGGACAGTAATTCACCCCTCCACTTT. Encoded protein: CASSLDSNSPLHF.

This chain connects TRBV5-1 to TRBJ1-3, with D uncertain. CDR3 length: 13 residues. Trimming shortened V by 5 bases and J by 2 bases, and 8 bases separated the two germline ends. CDR1 is SGHRS, CDR2 YFSETQ, per germline. CDR3 bases: TGCGCCAGCAGAGATGGGCCTGGAAACACCATATATTTT. Protein: CASRDGPGNTIYF.

This sequence joins TRBV9 and TRBJ1-2; D gene unclear. This CDR3 has 12 residues. Trimming pared 4 bases from V and 6 bases from J, leaving 10 bases between. Germline CDR1 and CDR2: SGDLS and YYNGEE. This CDR3 reads CASSLRGHGYTF. The DNA for the CDR3 is TGTGCCAGCAGCCTCAGAGGACATGGCTACACCTTC.

The chain combines TRBV28 with TRBJ2-7; D call uncertain. The CDR3 runs 12 residues. Germline V CDR1 and CDR2: MDHEN, SYDVKM. With 2 bases removed from V and 3 bases from J, the gap between germline ends came to 5 bases. The CDR3 DNA reads as TGTGCCAGCAGTTTAAAGTACTACGAGCAGTACTTC. Translated, it gives CASSLKYYEQYF. The full variable domain, completed using reference TRBV28 and TRBJ2-7, is DVKVTQSSRYLVKRTGEKVFLECVQDMDHENMFWYRQDPGLGLRLIYFSYDVKMKEKGDIPEGYSVSREKKERFSLILESASTNQTSMYLCASSLKYYEQYFGPGTRLTVT.

This chain connects TRBV11-2 to TRBJ2-7; TRBD2 matches 9 bases. CDR1 and CDR2 from the germline V gene are SGHAT and FQNNGV. With 5 bases clipped from V and 7 bases from J, the junction kept 15 bases outside the gene matches. This CDR3 spans 16 amino acids. The CDR3 protein is CASSQDTSGHPGEQYF. In DNA form, the CDR3 reads TGTGCCAGCAGCCAAGATACTAGCGGGCATCCGGGGGAGCAGTACTTC. The variable domain in full, with the rest retrieved from reference TRBV11-2 and TRBJ2-7, is EAGVAQSPRYKIIEKRQSVAFWCNPISGHATLYWYQQILGQGPKLLIQFQNNGVVDDSQLPKDRFSAERLKGVDSTLKIQPAKLEDSAVYLCASSQDTSGHPGEQYFGPGTRLTVT.

CDR3 coding DNA: TGTGCCAGCTCACCACCGAAAGGGGTCCCAGCTAACTATGGCTACACCTTC. Protein product: CASSPPKGVPANYGYTF. The J gene is TRBJ1-2, the V gene TRBV18; D is possibly TRBD1 (5 bases). Germline V gene sequence: CDR1 KGHSH, CDR2 LQKENI. Trimming shortened V by 0 bases and J by 0 bases, and 14 bases separated the two germline ends. The CDR3 contains 17 residues.

The chain combines TRBV27 with TRBJ1-5, with unresolved D. Trimming cost V 2 bases and J 5 bases, with 7 bases left between them. Per germline, CDR1 MNHEY and CDR2 SMNVEV (reference sequence). The CDR3 totals 13 residues. The CDR3 coding sequence is TGTGCCAGCAGTTTAGAAGTCCATCAGCCCCAGCATTTT. As protein: CASSLEVHQPQHF.

Turning to this clone: This same CDR3 is encoded by further DNA sequences in the sample. The CDR3 here is CASSLTDRGNTGELFF. As DNA, the CDR3 is TGCGCCAGCAGCCTGACGGACAGGGGGAACACCGGGGAGCTGTTTTTT. The J gene is TRBJ2-2, the V gene TRBV5-1, with TRBD1 identical over 9 bases. The V and J ends lost 4 bases and 1 base, in that order; junction bases with no gene match: 5. Germline values: CDR1 SGHRS, CDR2 YFSETQ. CDR3 length: 16 residues.

The chain joins TRBV28 to TRBJ1-1; D possibly corresponds to TRBD1 (6 bases). This CDR3 has 13 amino acids. Trimming cost V 3 bases and J 5 bases, with 10 bases left between them. Germline V gene data show CDR1 as MDHEN and CDR2 as SYDVKM. CDR3 bases: TGTGCCAGCAGTTTGGGGGCAAGAACTGAAGCTTTCTTT. Encoded protein: CASSLGARTEAFF.

The genes are TRBV4-1 and TRBJ2-2; a weak D match, TRBD1 (5 bases). CDR1 is MGHRA, CDR2 YSYEKL, per germline. The CDR3 loop spans 16 amino acids. V shed 0 bases and J shed 5 bases, with 13 bases lying between them. CDR3 sequence reads: CASSQEVTVGTGELFF. CDR3 nucleotides: TGCGCCAGCAGCCAAGAAGTGACAGTCGGGACCGGGGAGCTGTTTTTT.

The J gene is TRBJ2-7, the V gene TRBV5-4, with 10 nucleotides matching TRBD2. From germline, CDR1 is SGHNT and CDR2 YYREEE (reference sequence). Unmatched junction bases numbered 5, after V lost 0 bases and J lost 8 bases. This CDR3 has 14 amino acids. The CDR3, as DNA: TGTGCCAGCAGCTTGGCTAGCGGGAGAGGCAAGCAGTACTTC. Protein product: CASSLASGRGKQYF.

This clone has a single count. The gene calls are TRBV7-3 and TRBJ2-1; a possible D gene is TRBD2 (5 bases). The V gene lost 5 bases and the J gene lost 3 bases, with 14 bases spanning the gap. The CDR3 runs to 15 residues. Germline CDR1 is SGHTA and CDR2 is FQGTGA. This CDR3 reads CASSPKAGDYNEQFF. The CDR3 nucleotides read TGTGCCAGCAGCCCAAAGGCCGGGGACTACAATGAGCAGTTCTTC.

The chain carries TRBV5-1 and TRBJ2-3, with 7 nucleotides matching TRBD1. The CDR3 sequence is 15 residues long. The germline gives CDR1 SGHRS, CDR2 YFSETQ. J gave up 0 bases and V 4 bases, and 5 bases lay outside the gene matches. The CDR3 bases are TGCGCCAGCAGCACCGGACAGGTTAGCACAGATACGCAGTATTTT. This sequence encodes CASSTGQVSTDTQYF. Full variable domain (missing parts from reference TRBV5-1 and TRBJ2-3): KAGVTQTPRYLIKTRGQQVTLSCSPISGHRSVSWYQQTPGQGLQFLFEYFSETQRNKGNFPGRFSGRQFSNSRSEMNVSTLELGDSALYLCASSTGQVSTDTQYFGPGTRLTVL.

The chain recombines TRBV5-1 with TRBJ2-5, with a tentative D call TRBD2 (5 bases). This CDR3 region has 13 residues. CDR1 is SGHRS, CDR2 YFSETQ, per germline. V dropped 4 bases and J dropped 2 bases, with 9 bases sitting between them. The CDR3 nucleotides read TGCGCCAGCAGCACGGACTCTCAAGAGACCCAGTACTTC. It specifies CASSTDSQETQYF.

V gene TRBV27 combines with J gene TRBJ2-3; TRBD2 matches 12 bases. Germline V gene sequence: CDR1 MNHEY, CDR2 SMNVEV (reference sequence). The CDR3 contains 17 residues. V shed 1 base and J 0 bases; nucleotides not matched to a gene: 2. The CDR3 bases are TGTGCCAGCAGTTTATTTGGACTAGCGGGAAGCACAGATACGCAGTATTTT. Its translation is CASSLFGLAGSTDTQYF.

This chain uses TRBV28 with TRBJ2-5; 10 positions agree with TRBD2. Germline loops: CDR1 MDHEN, CDR2 SYDVKM. There are 17 residues in the CDR3. Losses at the gene ends were 6 bases for V and 4 bases for J; bases not matched to a gene: 14. This CDR3 reads CASRPRTSGNRVETQYF. DNA of the CDR3: TGTGCCAGCAGACCACGGACTAGCGGAAACCGGGTAGAGACCCAGTACTTC.

The chain combines TRBV28 with TRBJ2-7; the match to TRBD1 covers 8 bases. The CDR3 covers 15 residues. Unmatched junction bases numbered 10, after V lost 7 bases and J lost 2 bases. Germline assignment: CDR1 MDHEN and CDR2 SYDVKM. The CDR3 region has the DNA TGTGCCAGCAACGAACGGGCAGGGGGCGCCTACGAGCAGTACTTC. Amino acids: CASNERAGGAYEQYF.

V is TRBV11-1 and J is TRBJ2-7; weak D call: TRBD2 (5 bases). V was pared by 5 bases and J by 1 base, with 12 bases between. This CDR3 has 14 residues. Germline V gene sequence: CDR1 SGHAT, CDR2 FQDESV (reference sequence). CDR3 nucleotide sequence: TGTGCCAGCAGCCTTCAACGGGATTCCTACGAGCAGTACTTC. Translating it yields CASSLQRDSYEQYF.

The rearrangement links TRBV4-3 to TRBJ2-7; 11 positions match TRBD1. The CDR3 totals 14 residues. The germline V gene encodes CDR1 LGHNA and CDR2 YSLEER. The V and J ends lost 4 bases and 5 bases, in that order; junction bases with no gene match: 4. This CDR3 reads CASSRRDRGDEQYF. The CDR3 bases are TGCGCCAGCAGCCGCCGGGACAGGGGGGACGAGCAGTACTTC.

The rearrangement links TRBV11-2 to TRBJ2-6, with D possibly called TRBD1 or TRBD2 (5 bases each). V lost 5 bases to trimming and J lost 6 bases, with 20 bases between them. The CDR3 length is 17 residues. Germline CDR1 reads SGHAT; CDR2 reads FQNNGV. The CDR3 DNA reads TGTGCCAGCAGCCCCCTGAGGGGAGTTGGTATGGCCAACGTCCTGACTTTC. Protein: CASSPLRGVGMANVLTF.

The chain joins TRBV5-1 to TRBJ2-7; TRBD2 matches at 9 bases. V was pared by 4 bases and J by 5 bases, with 13 bases of the junction left unmatched. CDR1 and CDR2 (germline): SGHRS, YFSETQ. CDR3 size: 16 residues. CDR3 residues: CASSIGGGRAGNEQYF. CDR3 bases: TGCGCCAGCAGCATAGGGGGCGGGAGGGCCGGAAACGAGCAGTACTTC. The variable domain in full, completed from reference TRBV5-1 and TRBJ2-7, reads KAGVTQTPRYLIKTRGQQVTLSCSPISGHRSVSWYQQTPGQGLQFLFEYFSETQRNKGNFPGRFSGRQFSNSRSEMNVSTLELGDSALYLCASSIGGGRAGNEQYFGPGTRLTVT.

J is TRBJ1-3 and V is TRBV9; 7 bases match TRBD1. Germline CDR1 SGDLS, CDR2 YYNGEE. The CDR3 consists of 14 residues. V shed 0 bases, J shed 3 bases, and the junction held 0 bases outside the gene matches. The CDR3 bases are TGTGCCAGCAGCGTAGGGACAGGTGGAAACACCATATATTTT. This encodes CASSVGTGGNTIYF.

Turning to this clone: Other DNA sequences in the sample encode the same CDR3. The CDR3 reads CASSPTSGLYNEQFF. The CDR3 nucleotides are TGCGCCAGCAGCCCGACTAGCGGGTTATACAATGAGCAGTTCTTC. The genes are TRBV5-1 and TRBJ2-1; TRBD2 matches at 10 bases. CDR1 is SGHRS, CDR2 YFSETQ, per germline. Trimming removed 4 bases from V and 4 bases from J; junction bases left unmatched: 5. CDR3 length: 15 amino acids.

The genes are TRBV28 and TRBJ2-7, with TRBD1 as a possible D gene (6 bases). The germline V gene has CDR1 MDHEN and CDR2 SYDVKM. The V and J ends lost 6 bases and 7 bases respectively, with 16 bases between them. The CDR3 consists of 13 residues. The CDR3 protein is CASRFTGSREQYF. DNA of the CDR3: TGTGCCAGCAGGTTTACAGGGTCACGGGAGCAGTACTTC.

The V and J genes are TRBV28 and TRBJ2-1; D is uncertain. Germline V gene lookup returns CDR1 MDHEN and CDR2 SYDVKM. The CDR3 runs 16 residues. The ends were cut back, 1 base at V and 6 bases at J, with 16 bases in the middle. The CDR3 DNA reads as TGTGCCAGCAGTTTATCCGGGTCGGTGGAGAGCAATGAGCAGTTCTTC. This gives the protein CASSLSGSVESNEQFF.